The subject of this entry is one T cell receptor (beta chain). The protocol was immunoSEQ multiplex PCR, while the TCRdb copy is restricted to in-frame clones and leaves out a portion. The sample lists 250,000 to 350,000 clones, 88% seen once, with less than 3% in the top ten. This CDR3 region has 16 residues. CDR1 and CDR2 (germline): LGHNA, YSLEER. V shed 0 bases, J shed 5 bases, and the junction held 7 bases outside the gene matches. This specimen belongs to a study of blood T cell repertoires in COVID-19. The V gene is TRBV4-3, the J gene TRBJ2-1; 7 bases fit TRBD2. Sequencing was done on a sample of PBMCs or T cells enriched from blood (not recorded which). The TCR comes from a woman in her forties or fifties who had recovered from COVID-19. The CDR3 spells CASSQDGREKHNEQFF. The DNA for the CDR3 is TGCGCCAGCAGCCAAGATGGGCGGGAGAAGCACAATGAGCAGTTCTTC.